One sample yielded the 22 T cell receptor beta chains listed below, sequenced in a study of T cell responses to AZD1222 COVID-19 vaccine. Clones were sequenced by immunoSEQ multiplex PCR, and TCRdb holds only the in-frame ones, with some missing. The repertoire holds roughly 140,000 clones, with about 85% as singletons. The sequences come from peripheral blood, collected after recovery from COVID-19. These receptors came from an adult who had recovered from COVID-19.

The rearrangement uses TRBV4-2 and TRBJ1-1, with D unclear. The ends were cut back, 0 bases at V and 3 bases at J, with 11 bases in the middle. The CDR3 is 15 amino acids. From germline, CDR1 is LGHNA and CDR2 YNFKEQ. Written as DNA, the CDR3 is TGTGCCAGCAGCCAAGACTGGGATTTGGACACTGAAGCTTTCTTT. Translated: CASSQDWDLDTEAFF.

V and J are TRBV7-3 and TRBJ2-3; D is ambiguous. CDR1 is SGHTA, CDR2 FQGTGA, per germline. The ends were cut back, 5 bases at V and 1 base at J, with 7 bases in the middle. The CDR3 is 13 amino acids. CDR3 region: CASSQGGTDTQYF. The CDR3 coding sequence is TGTGCCAGCAGCCAAGGAGGCACAGATACGCAGTATTTT. The variable domain in full, completed from reference TRBV7-3 and TRBJ2-3, reads GAGVSQTPSNKVTEKGKYVELRCDPISGHTALYWYRQSLGQGPEFLIYFQGTGAADDSGLPNDRFFAVRPEGSVSTLKIQRTERGDSAVYLCASSQGGTDTQYFGPGTRLTVL.

This chain links TRBV5-1 with TRBJ2-3, with 7 bases aligning to TRBD2. Losses at the gene ends were 4 bases for V and 10 bases for J; bases not matched to a gene: 9. CDR3 length: 13 residues. The germline V gene has CDR1 SGHRS and CDR2 YFSETQ. The CDR3 loop is CASSDERGSAQYF. The CDR3 DNA is TGCGCCAGCAGCGATGAGCGGGGTTCAGCGCAGTATTTT.

The V and J genes are TRBV7-6 and TRBJ1-1, with 7 bases identical to TRBD1. Germline CDR1 SGHVS, CDR2 FNYEAQ. The CDR3 length is 15 residues. J was trimmed by 3 bases and V by 5 bases; bases with no gene match: 9. DNA of the CDR3: TGTGCCAGCAGCCAGGGGGAGGGGCCGGACACTGAAGCTTTCTTT. Encoded protein: CASSQGEGPDTEAFF.

The chain joins TRBV25-1 to TRBJ1-2; 7 nucleotides align to TRBD1. Germline CDR1 MGHDK, CDR2 SYGVNS. CDR3 length equals 15 residues. Trimming cost V 4 bases and J 3 bases; bases outside gene matches: 8. The CDR3: CASSGPGQRDYGYTF. For the CDR3, the DNA is TGTGCCAGCAGTGGGCCGGGACAGCGGGACTATGGCTACACCTTC.

This clone was observed a handful of times. The V gene is TRBV7-2, the J gene TRBJ2-3; 7 positions agree with TRBD1. The V segment lost 10 bases and the J segment 2 bases; nucleotides outside the gene matches: 6. The CDR3 is 13 amino acids. CDR1 is SGHTA, CDR2 FQGNSA, per germline. The CDR3: CAIRDRNTDTQYF. Here the CDR3 DNA reads TGTGCCATTCGGGACAGAAACACAGATACGCAGTATTTT.

The gene calls are TRBV18 and TRBJ1-1, with D perhaps TRBD1 (5 bases). Trimming pared 3 bases from V and 3 bases from J, leaving 14 bases between. The CDR3 extends over 15 amino acids. CDR1 is KGHSH and CDR2 is LQKENI in the germline V gene. The DNA of the CDR3 is TGTGCCAGCTCACCCATCAGGGATCTGGACACTGAAGCTTTCTTT. It codes for CASSPIRDLDTEAFF.

The chain has TRBV5-4 and TRBJ2-1; D is undetermined. Trimming pared 0 bases from V and 2 bases from J, leaving 12 bases between. Germline V gene sequence: CDR1 SGHNT, CDR2 YYREEE (reference sequence). The CDR3 extends over 16 amino acids. The CDR3 loop is CASSLDSDTTYNEQFF. CDR3 DNA sequence: TGTGCCAGCAGCTTGGACAGCGATACTACCTACAATGAGCAGTTCTTC.

The rearrangement links TRBV6-5 to TRBJ2-3; 13 bases match TRBD2. The CDR3 covers 15 residues. J gave up 3 bases and V 7 bases, and 4 bases lay outside the gene matches. Germline V gene sequence: CDR1 MNHEY, CDR2 SVGAGI. DNA of the CDR3: TGTGCCAGCAATAAGGGACTAGCGGGAACAGATACGCAGTATTTT. Translated, it gives CASNKGLAGTDTQYF.

This chain uses TRBV19 with TRBJ1-2; tentatively, D is TRBD1 (5 bases). The CDR3 runs 15 residues. CDR1 and CDR2 (germline): LNHDA, SQIVND (reference sequence). With 8 bases removed from V and 1 base from J, the gap between germline ends came to 17 bases. In DNA form, the CDR3 reads TGTGCCAGTGGACCGTGGGGGAACTTTAACTATGGCTACACCTTC. Translation gives CASGPWGNFNYGYTF. The whole variable domain, filled in from reference TRBV19 and TRBJ1-2, reads DGGITQSPKYLFRKEGQNVTLSCEQNLNHDAMYWYRQDPGQGLRLIYYSQIVNDFQKGDIAEGYSVSREKKESFPLTVTSAQKNPTAFYLCASGPWGNFNYGYTFGSGTRLTVV.

The rearrangement joins TRBV9 to TRBJ1-1, with D possibly TRBD1 on 5 matching bases. V shed 3 bases and J shed 3 bases, with 12 bases lying between them. CDR1 is SGDLS, CDR2 YYNGEE, per germline. This CDR3 is 14 amino acids long. The CDR3 protein is CASSERGADTEAFF. The CDR3, as DNA: TGTGCCAGCAGCGAGAGGGGAGCGGACACTGAAGCTTTCTTT. Supplemented by reference TRBV9 and TRBJ1-1, the full variable domain reads DSGVTQTPKHLITATGQRVTLRCSPRSGDLSVYWYQQSLDQGLQFLIQYYNGEERAKGNILERFSAQQFPDLHSELNLSSLELGDSALYFCASSERGADTEAFFGQGTRLTVV.

This chain links TRBV7-9 with TRBJ1-1, with no clear D. V lost 0 bases and J lost 5, with 7 bases in between. Germline assignment: CDR1 SEHNR and CDR2 FQNEAQ (reference sequence). This CDR3 is built from 13 residues. CDR3 nucleotide sequence: TGTGCCAGCAGCTTAGCGATAAAAACTGAAGCTTTCTTT. It specifies CASSLAIKTEAFF.

This chain uses TRBV4-2 with TRBJ1-4; maybe TRBD1 (5 bases). The CDR3 sequence is 18 residues long. Trimming took off 4 bases at V and 3 bases at J, with 21 bases between the two ends. Germline V CDR1 and CDR2: LGHNA, YNFKEQ. CDR3 region: CASSLSFGRLGANEKLFF. In DNA, the CDR3 is TGTGCCAGCAGCCTGTCTTTCGGGAGGTTGGGGGCTAATGAAAAACTGTTTTTT.

The V gene is TRBV7-2, the J gene TRBJ2-5, with 9 bases matching TRBD2. CDR1 is SGHTA, CDR2 FQGNSA, per germline. J was trimmed by 2 bases and V by 3 bases; bases with no gene match: 7. CDR3 length: 16 amino acids. CDR3 loop: CASSLTGTSRQETQYF. DNA of the CDR3: TGTGCCAGCAGCTTGACCGGGACTAGCAGACAAGAGACCCAGTACTTC.

This clone was detected once. The V and J genes are TRBV7-9 and TRBJ1-3; perhaps TRBD1 as D (5 bases). Trimming cost V 5 bases and J 0 bases, with 14 bases left between them. The CDR3 contains 16 residues. The germline CDR1 and CDR2 sequences are SEHNR and FQNEAQ (reference sequence). The CDR3 sequence is CASSPLQATSGNTIYF. CDR3 bases: TGTGCCAGCAGCCCGCTACAGGCGACCTCTGGAAACACCATATATTTT.

The chain couples TRBV18 to TRBJ1-5; possible D gene TRBD1, 5 bases. Germline CDR1 KGHSH, CDR2 LQKENI. V was pared by 2 bases and J by 7 bases, with 15 bases between. This CDR3 comprises 15 residues. CDR3 sequence reads: CASSPGFGDRQPQHF. In DNA form, the CDR3 reads TGTGCCAGCTCACCAGGTTTTGGGGACCGGCAGCCCCAGCATTTT.

The chain employs TRBV6-2 or TRBV6-3 and TRBJ1-1, with TRBD1 identical over 9 bases. CDR1 MNHEY and CDR2 SVGEGT come from the germline V gene. This CDR3 comprises 18 residues. Trimming took 5 bases from V and 0 from J; bases not matched to a gene: 13. The CDR3 DNA follows: TGTGCCAGCAGTGACAGGGGGGGAAGGGGAAAAATGAACACTGAAGCTTTCTTT. Amino acid sequence: CASSDRGGRGKMNTEAFF.

The rearrangement joins TRBV14 to TRBJ1-2; TRBD1 agrees at 9 bases. V shed 4 bases, J shed 3 bases, and the junction held 6 bases outside the gene matches. Per the germline V gene, CDR1 is SGHDN and CDR2 is FVKESK. This CDR3 contains 15 residues. This chain's CDR3 is CASSPGTGRDYGYTF. The CDR3 DNA reads as TGTGCCAGCAGCCCCGGGACAGGGCGAGACTATGGCTACACCTTC.

This chain uses TRBV7-2 with TRBJ1-2; the match to TRBD1 covers 11 bases. CDR3 size: 15 residues. The germline V gene has CDR1 SGHTA and CDR2 FQGNSA. The ends lost 4 bases at V and 4 bases at J; junction bases unmatched: 5. The CDR3 loop reads CASSSDRGRPYGYTF. Written as DNA, the CDR3 is TGTGCCAGCAGCTCGGACAGGGGGCGCCCCTATGGCTACACCTTC.

Written as DNA, the CDR3 is TGTGCCAGCAGCGTAGGACTAGCGGAGACCTACGAGCAGTACTTC. Translated: CASSVGLAETYEQYF. The chain combines TRBV9 with TRBJ2-7, with 9 positions matching TRBD2. In germline, CDR1 is SGDLS, CDR2 YYNGEE. This CDR3 spans 15 amino acids. The ends lost 0 bases at V and 2 bases at J; junction bases unmatched: 3.

J is TRBJ2-7 and V is TRBV5-5, with 7 bases aligning to TRBD2. This CDR3 comprises 15 residues. V trimming: 0 bases; J trimming: 0 bases; junction bases outside the gene matches: 3. Germline CDR1 and CDR2: SGHKS and YYEKEE (reference sequence). The CDR3 DNA reads TGTGCCAGCAGCTTGGGGCGGGGGAGCTCCTACGAGCAGTACTTC. This gives the protein CASSLGRGSSYEQYF.

This clone was observed a single time. The rearrangement joins TRBV5-1 to TRBJ2-7; TRBD1 is a possible D gene (6 bases). The CDR3 length is 14 residues. V lost 5 bases and J lost 4, with 16 bases in between. CDR1 is SGHRS and CDR2 is YFSETQ in the germline V gene. This CDR3 reads CASSMIGQTYEQYF. CDR3 nucleotides: TGCGCCAGCAGTATGATTGGACAGACATACGAGCAGTACTTC.